These T cell receptor beta chains were read from a single sample in a study of vaccination and CD4 T cells after COVID-19. Their specific antigens are unknown. One entry per CDR3 protein, called by TCRdb with MiXCR from the PCR reads. This repertoire shows some 6,500 distinct CDR3 sequences, approximately 32% found once; its top ten account for over 20%. Input material: CD4+ T cells from blood, cultured in vitro. All receptors come from a human donor in good health. The CDR3 runs from the conserved cysteine through the conserved F or W. D genes are given only for firm matches. Some rows mark clone size as missing; the rest say once, few, many or name a class of expanded clone.

-	TRBV20-1	TRBJ1-1	-	CSARDARTANTEAFF	TGCAGTGCTAGAGATGCTCGGACGGCGAACACTGAAGCTTTCTTT
once	TRBV2	TRBJ2-5	TRBD2	CASSLGLVETQYF	TGTGCCAGCAGCCTGGGACTAGTCGAGACCCAGTACTTC
few	TRBV6-1	TRBJ1-2	TRBD1	CASKGRRERDSRHSYGYTF	TGTGCCAGCAAAGGACGCCGGGAAAGGGACAGCCGTCATAGTTATGGCTACACCTTC
-	TRBV2	TRBJ1-6	-	CASSRGPNSPLHF	TGTGCCAGCTCTAGGGGCCCGAATTCACCCCTCCACTTT
-	TRBV7-2	TRBJ1-2	-	CASSPAEIYGHTF	TGTGCCAGCAGCCCAGCAGAAATCTATGGCCACACCTTC
few	TRBV6-1	TRBJ1-3	-	CASSRLGGNTIYF	TGTGCCAGCAGCCGGTTAGGAGGAAACACCATATATTTT
-	TRBV10-3	TRBJ1-1	-	CAISQTLNTEAFF	TGTGCCATCAGCCAGACACTGAACACTGAAGCTTTCTTT
-	TRBV30	TRBJ2-6	-	CAWSVPGSSGANVLTF	TGTGCCTGGAGTGTTCCGGGATCCTCTGGGGCCAACGTCCTGACTTTC
-	TRBV5-1	TRBJ1-2	-	CASRNYSIPHGGYTF	TGCGCCAGCAGGAACTACTCCATCCCACACGGTGGCTACACCTTC
-	TRBV7-9	TRBJ1-6	-	CASSLEPQGNSPLHF	TGTGCCAGCAGCTTAGAACCTCAGGGTAATTCACCCCTCCACTTT
-	TRBV6-4	TRBJ2-2	TRBD2	CASSDKRGADTGELFF	TGTGCCAGCAGTGACAAGCGGGGGGCTGACACCGGGGAGCTGTTTTTT